In this sample, the clone carrying this TCR beta chain turned up a few times. In the original processing: Quantification of nucleated cells was approximated via reference gene primer amplification. The method was immunoSEQ multiplex PCR; TCRdb's version includes in-frame clones alone and lacks a portion of them. V and J calls and clone size are those listed in that table; D and trimming were worked out from the DNA. The sample gives 130,000 to 150,000 clones, about 86% of which show up once; roughly 4% is in the top ten. This record belongs to a study of blood T cell repertoires in COVID-19. Germline V gene lookup returns CDR1 SGHTA and CDR2 FQGNSA. The CDR3 has 12 residues. V was cut by 1 base and J by 9 bases, with 10 bases left in between.

The sequencing sample was made of peripheral blood. The gene calls are TRBV7-2 and TRBJ2-7; D may be TRBD1 (5 bases). The TCR was taken from a woman aged 40 to 50 with acute or convalescent COVID-19. The CDR3 region has the DNA TGTGCCAGCAGCTTAGGGCAGGGTCGGCAGTACTTC. Encoded protein: CASSLGQGRQYF.